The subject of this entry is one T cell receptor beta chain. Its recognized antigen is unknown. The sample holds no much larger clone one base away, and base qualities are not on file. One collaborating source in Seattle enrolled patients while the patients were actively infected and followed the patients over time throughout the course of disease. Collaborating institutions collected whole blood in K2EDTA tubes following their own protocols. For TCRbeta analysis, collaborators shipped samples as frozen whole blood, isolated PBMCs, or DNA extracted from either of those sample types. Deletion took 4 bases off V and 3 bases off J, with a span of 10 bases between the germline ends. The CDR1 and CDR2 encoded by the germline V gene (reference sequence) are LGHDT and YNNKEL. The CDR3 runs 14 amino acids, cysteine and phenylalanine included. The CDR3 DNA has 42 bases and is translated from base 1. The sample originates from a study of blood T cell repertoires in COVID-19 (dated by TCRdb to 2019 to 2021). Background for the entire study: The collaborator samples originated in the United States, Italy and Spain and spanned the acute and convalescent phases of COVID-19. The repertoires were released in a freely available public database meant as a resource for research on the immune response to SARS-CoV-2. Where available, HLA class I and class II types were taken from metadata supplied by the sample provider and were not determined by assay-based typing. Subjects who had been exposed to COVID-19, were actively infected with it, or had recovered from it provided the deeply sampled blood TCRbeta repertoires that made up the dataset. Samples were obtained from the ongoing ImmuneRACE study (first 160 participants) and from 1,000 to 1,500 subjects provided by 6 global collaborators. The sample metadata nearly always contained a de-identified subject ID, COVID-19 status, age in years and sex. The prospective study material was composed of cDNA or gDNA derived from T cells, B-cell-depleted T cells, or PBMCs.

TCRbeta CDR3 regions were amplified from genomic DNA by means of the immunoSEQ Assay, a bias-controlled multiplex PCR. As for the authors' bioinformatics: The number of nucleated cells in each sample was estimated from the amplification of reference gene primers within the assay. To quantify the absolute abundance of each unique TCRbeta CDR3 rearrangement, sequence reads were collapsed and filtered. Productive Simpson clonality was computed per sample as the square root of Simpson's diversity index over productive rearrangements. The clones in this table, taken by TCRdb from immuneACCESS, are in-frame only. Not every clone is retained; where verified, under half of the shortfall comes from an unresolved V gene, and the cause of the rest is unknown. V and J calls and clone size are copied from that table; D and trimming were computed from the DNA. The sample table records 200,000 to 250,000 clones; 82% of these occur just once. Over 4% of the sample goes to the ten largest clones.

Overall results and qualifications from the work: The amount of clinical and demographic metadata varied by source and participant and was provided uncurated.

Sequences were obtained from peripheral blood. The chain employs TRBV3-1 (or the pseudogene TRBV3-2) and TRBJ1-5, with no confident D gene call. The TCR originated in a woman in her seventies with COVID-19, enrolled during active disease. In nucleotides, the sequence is TGTGCCAGCAGCCTTCGGGAGTCCAATCAGCCCCAGCATTTT. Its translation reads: CASSLRESNQPQHF.